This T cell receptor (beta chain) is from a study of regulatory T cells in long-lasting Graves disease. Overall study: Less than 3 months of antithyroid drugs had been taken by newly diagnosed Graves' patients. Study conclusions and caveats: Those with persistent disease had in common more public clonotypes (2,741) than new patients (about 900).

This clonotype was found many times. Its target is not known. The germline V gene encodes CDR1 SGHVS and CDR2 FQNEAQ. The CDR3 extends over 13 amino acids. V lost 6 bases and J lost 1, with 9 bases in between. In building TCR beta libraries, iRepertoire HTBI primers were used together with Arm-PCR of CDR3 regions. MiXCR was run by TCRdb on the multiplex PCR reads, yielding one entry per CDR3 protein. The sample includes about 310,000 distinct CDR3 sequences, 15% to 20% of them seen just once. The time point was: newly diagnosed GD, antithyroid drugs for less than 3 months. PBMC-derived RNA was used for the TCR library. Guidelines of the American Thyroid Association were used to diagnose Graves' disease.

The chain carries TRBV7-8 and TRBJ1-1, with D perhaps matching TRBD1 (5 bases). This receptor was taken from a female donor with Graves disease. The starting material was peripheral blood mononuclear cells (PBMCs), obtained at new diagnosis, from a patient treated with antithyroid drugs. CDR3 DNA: TGTGCCAGCAGGAGTGGACAGAACACTGAAGCTTTCTTT. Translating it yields CASRSGQNTEAFF.